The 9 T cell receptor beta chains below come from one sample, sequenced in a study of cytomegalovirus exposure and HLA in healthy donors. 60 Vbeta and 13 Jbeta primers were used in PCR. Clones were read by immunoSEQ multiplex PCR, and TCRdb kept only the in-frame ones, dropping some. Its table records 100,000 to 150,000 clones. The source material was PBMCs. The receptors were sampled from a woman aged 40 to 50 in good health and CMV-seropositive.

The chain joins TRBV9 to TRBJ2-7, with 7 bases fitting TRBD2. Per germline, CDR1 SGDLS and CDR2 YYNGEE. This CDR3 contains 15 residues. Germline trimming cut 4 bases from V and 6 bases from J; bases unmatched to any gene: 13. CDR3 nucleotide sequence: TGTGCCAGCAGCCCCCTAGTGGGGAGGGTAAGCGAGCAGTACTTC. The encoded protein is CASSPLVGRVSEQYF.

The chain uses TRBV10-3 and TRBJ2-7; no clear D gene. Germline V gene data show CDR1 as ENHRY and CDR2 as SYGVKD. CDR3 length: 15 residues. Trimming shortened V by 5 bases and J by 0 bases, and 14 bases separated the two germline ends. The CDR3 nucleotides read TGTGCCATCAGTTCCGGTAGCACGAGCTCCTACGAGCAGTACTTC. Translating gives CAISSGSTSSYEQYF.

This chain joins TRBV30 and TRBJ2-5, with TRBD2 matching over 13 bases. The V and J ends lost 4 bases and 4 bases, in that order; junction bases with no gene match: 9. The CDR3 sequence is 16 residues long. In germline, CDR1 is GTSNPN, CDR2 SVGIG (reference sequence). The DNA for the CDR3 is TGTGCCTGGACCAAGGGACTAGCGGGACTTGGAGAGACCCAGTACTTC. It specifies CAWTKGLAGLGETQYF.

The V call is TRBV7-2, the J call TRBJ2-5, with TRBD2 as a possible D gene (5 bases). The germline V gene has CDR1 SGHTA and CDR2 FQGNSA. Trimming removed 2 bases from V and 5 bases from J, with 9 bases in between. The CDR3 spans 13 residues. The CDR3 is CASSLWERETQYF. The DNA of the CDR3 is TGTGCCAGCAGCTTATGGGAGCGGGAGACCCAGTACTTC.

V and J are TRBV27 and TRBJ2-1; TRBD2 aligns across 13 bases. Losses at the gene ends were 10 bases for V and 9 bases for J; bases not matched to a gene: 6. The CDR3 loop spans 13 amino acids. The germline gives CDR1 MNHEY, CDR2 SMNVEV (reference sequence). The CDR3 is CATGLAGEVEQFF. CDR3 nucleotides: TGTGCCACCGGACTAGCGGGAGAGGTTGAGCAGTTCTTC.

Here the CDR3 DNA reads TGTGCCAGCAGCGGGATAGCTTTGGAGACCCAGTACTTC. Translated, it gives CASSGIALETQYF. V and J are TRBV9 and TRBJ2-5, with D uncertain. The CDR3 has 13 residues. Germline V gene lookup returns CDR1 SGDLS and CDR2 YYNGEE. V shed 3 bases and J shed 5 bases, with 11 bases lying between them.

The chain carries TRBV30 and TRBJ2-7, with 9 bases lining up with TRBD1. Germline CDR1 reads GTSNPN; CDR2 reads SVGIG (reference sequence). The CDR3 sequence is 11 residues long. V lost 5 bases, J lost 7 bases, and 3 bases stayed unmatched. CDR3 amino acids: CAWGDREEQYF. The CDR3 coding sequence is TGTGCCTGGGGGGACAGGGAAGAGCAGTACTTC.

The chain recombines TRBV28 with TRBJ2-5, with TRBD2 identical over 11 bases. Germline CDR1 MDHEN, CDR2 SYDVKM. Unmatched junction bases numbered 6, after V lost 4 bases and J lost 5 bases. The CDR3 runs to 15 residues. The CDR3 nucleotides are TGTGCCAGCAGTTATCTACTAGCGGGAGTTGAGACCCAGTACTTC. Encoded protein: CASSYLLAGVETQYF.

The CDR3 sequence: CASSFWTGKINEQFF. In DNA form, the CDR3 reads TGTGCCAGCAGCTTTTGGACAGGGAAGATCAATGAGCAGTTCTTC. This sequence joins TRBV5-6 and TRBJ2-1, with 8 positions matching TRBD1. The CDR3 sequence is 15 residues long. The V and J ends lost 2 bases and 6 bases, in that order; junction bases with no gene match: 7. Germline loops: CDR1 SGHDT, CDR2 YYEEEE. Full variable domain (outside the CDR3, taken from reference TRBV5-6 and TRBJ2-1): DAGVTQSPTHLIKTRGQQVTLRCSPKSGHDTVSWYQQALGQGPQFIFQYYEEEERQRGNFPDRFSGHQFPNYSSELNVNALLLGDSALYLCASSFWTGKINEQFFGPGTRLTVL.